This T cell receptor (beta chain) was retrieved from a study of vaccination effects on CD4 cells after COVID-19. Study-level information: Researchers obtained post-vaccine samples at a median of 72 days past the second dose.

Whole-study findings and limits: Marked clonal contraction was seen in infection- and vaccine-induced clones late after vaccination.

About this clone itself: Its antigen is still unknown.

The repertoire was sequenced with immunoSEQ multiplex PCR; TCRdb's copy has only in-frame clones and lacks some. The table records 35,000 to 45,000 clones, about 80% of them present only once. The ViraFEST assay expanded antigen-specific CD4+ T cells with viral peptide pools before sequencing. Following a roughly 9-day culture, CD4+ T cells were purified. Every participant took two doses of the BNT162b2 or mRNA-1273 vaccine. Replacing half the medium with IL-2 medium was done on days 3 and 7. V shed 8 bases and J shed 0 bases, with 8 bases lying between them. The CDR3 length is 14 residues. Germline V gene lookup returns CDR1 LNHDA and CDR2 SQIVND (reference sequence).

This clonotype was obtained from a human donor who received a COVID-19 vaccine. Some clones in this sample may be carry-over from other donors' samples. The chain uses TRBV19 and TRBJ2-6, with a tentative D call TRBD1 (5 bases). The sequencing here drew on CD4+ T cells from PBMCs cultured with HCoV-NL63 spike peptides, taken after COVID-19 vaccination. The chain's CDR3 is CASGRGSGANVLTF. The CDR3, as DNA: TGTGCCAGTGGAAGGGGCTCTGGGGCCAACGTCCTGACTTTC.